This T cell receptor (beta chain) was recorded in a study of shared clonotypes between healthy human individuals. Study observations and caveats: Clonotypes shared by all four donors outscored non-shared clonotypes in generation probability. A handful of donors had 5% to 6% of their naive CD4 clonotypes in common.

TCRdb's copy holds only in-frame clones and misses some; the assay was immunoSEQ multiplex PCR. The sample comprises millions of clones, about 92% of which are singletons, and around 0.14% rests with the top ten. The CDR3 consists of 12 residues. The V and J ends lost 6 bases and 5 bases respectively, with 7 bases between them. Germline V lookup: CDR1 KGHSH, CDR2 LQKENI. Regarding this clone: Its antigen is not identified. Other DNA sequences in this sample translate to the same CDR3.

This rearrangement joins TRBV18 to TRBJ2-2; D call uncertain. The sequenced material came from naive CD4+ T cells sorted from blood. Subset defined: CD45RA+ positively selected. This TCR came from a young man in good health. CDR3 loop: CASSRVTGELFF. CDR3 bases: TGTGCCAGCTCCCGCGTTACCGGGGAGCTGTTTTTT.